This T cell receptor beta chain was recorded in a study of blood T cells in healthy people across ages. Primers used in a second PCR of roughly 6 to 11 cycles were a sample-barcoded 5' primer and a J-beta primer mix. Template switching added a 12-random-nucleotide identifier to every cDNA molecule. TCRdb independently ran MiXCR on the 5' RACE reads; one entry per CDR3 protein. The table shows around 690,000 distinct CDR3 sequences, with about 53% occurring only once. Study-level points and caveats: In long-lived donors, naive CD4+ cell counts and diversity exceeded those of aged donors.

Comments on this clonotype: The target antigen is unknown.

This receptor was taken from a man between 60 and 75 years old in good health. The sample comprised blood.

The CDR3 nucleotides read TGCGCCAGCAGCCTCGGGGACAGACGGACCTATGGCTACACCTTC. As protein: CASSLGDRRTYGYTF. V is TRBV4-1 and J is TRBJ1-2, with TRBD1 matching over 7 bases. V gave up 4 bases and J gave up 4 bases; unmatched junction bases: 9. Germline-derived CDR1 and CDR2 are MGHRA and YSYEKL. The CDR3 consists of 15 residues.